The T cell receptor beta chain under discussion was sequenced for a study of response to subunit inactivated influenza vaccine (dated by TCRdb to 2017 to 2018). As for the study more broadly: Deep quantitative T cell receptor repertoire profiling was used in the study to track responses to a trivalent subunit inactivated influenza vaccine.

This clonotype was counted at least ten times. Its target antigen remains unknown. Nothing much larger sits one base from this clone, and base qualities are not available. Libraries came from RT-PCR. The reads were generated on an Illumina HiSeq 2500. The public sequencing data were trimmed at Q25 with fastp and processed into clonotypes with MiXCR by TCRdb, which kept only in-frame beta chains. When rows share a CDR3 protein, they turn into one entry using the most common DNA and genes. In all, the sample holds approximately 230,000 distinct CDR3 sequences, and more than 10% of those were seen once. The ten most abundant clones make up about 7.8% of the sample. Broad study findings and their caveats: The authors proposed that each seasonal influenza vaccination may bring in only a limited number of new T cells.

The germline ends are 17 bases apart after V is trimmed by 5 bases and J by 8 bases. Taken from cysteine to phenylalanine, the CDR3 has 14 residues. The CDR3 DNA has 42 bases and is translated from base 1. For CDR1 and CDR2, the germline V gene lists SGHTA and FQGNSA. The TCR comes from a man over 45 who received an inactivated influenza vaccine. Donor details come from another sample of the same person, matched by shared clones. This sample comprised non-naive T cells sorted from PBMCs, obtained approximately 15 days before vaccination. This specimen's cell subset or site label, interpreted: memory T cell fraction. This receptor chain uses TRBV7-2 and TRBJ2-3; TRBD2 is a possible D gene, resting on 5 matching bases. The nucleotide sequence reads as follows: TGTGCCAGCAGCCCCGGCGAGGGAATGGGTACGCAGTATTTT. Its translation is CASSPGEGMGTQYF.